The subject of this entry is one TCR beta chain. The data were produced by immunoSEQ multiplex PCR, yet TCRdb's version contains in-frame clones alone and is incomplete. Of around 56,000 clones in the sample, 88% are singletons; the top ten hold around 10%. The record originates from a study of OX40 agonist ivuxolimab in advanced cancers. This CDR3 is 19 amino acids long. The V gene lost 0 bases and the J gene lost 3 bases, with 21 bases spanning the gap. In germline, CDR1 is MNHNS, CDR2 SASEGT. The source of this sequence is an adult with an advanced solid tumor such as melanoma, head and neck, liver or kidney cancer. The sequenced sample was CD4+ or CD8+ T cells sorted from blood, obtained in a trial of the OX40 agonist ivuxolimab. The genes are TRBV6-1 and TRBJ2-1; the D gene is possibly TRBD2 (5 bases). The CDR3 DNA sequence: TGTGCCAGCAGTGAAGCGCACGCGGTATTTGGCGGAGGCTACAATGAGCAGTTCTTC. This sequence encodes CASSEAHAVFGGGYNEQFF.